This T cell receptor beta chain was sequenced during a study of T cells of healthy individuals. Using its own MiXCR run on the 5' RACE reads, TCRdb lists one record per CDR3 protein. In the table there are some 100,000 distinct CDR3 sequences, approximately 18% of which are singletons. This clonotype occurred a few times. The J segment lost 8 bases and the V segment lost 4 bases, leaving 13 bases of the junction unmatched. Germline CDR1 is SGHRS and CDR2 is YFSETQ. The CDR3 loop spans 15 amino acids. The sequence derives from a human donor in good health. The V gene is TRBV5-1, the J gene TRBJ1-2, with 8 bases lining up with TRBD1. The CDR3 reads CASSEEGQAVVGYTF. The CDR3 region has the DNA TGCGCCAGCAGCGAAGAGGGACAGGCGGTGGTCGGCTACACCTTC.